These T cell receptor beta chains were read from a single sample in a study of cytomegalovirus exposure and HLA in healthy donors. This table comes from immunoSEQ multiplex PCR, and its TCRdb copy is limited to in-frame clones, with some not included. Of about 150,000 clones in the sample, over 80% are singletons; the top ten hold 3% to 3.5%. The specimen was PBMCs. The receptor source for this set is a male donor in good health and CMV-seronegative. CDR3s include the opening cysteine and the closing phenylalanine or tryptophan. The order of the fields is V gene, D gene, J gene, clone size, CDR3 DNA, CDR3 protein. The D gene is left open where the match is weak. Not all rows give a size; the values are once, few, many and, for expanded clones, a class.

v_call: TRBV5-1; d_call: TRBD1; j_call: TRBJ2-7; clone_size: few; cdr3_nt: TGCGCCAGCAGCCTCGGACAGGGGAGCTACGAGCAGTACTTC; cdr3_aa: CASSLGQGSYEQYF
v_call: TRBV28; d_call: .; j_call: TRBJ2-1; clone_size: .; cdr3_nt: TGTGCCAGCAGACTCACAGGGTATGGCAATGAGCAGTTCTTC; cdr3_aa: CASRLTGYGNEQFF
v_call: TRBV5-6; d_call: .; j_call: TRBJ1-4; clone_size: .; cdr3_nt: TGTGCCAGCAGCTTGAGACACGGGGATGAAAAACTGTTTTTT; cdr3_aa: CASSLRHGDEKLFF
v_call: TRBV7-9; d_call: .; j_call: TRBJ2-3; clone_size: .; cdr3_nt: TGTGCCAGCAGCTTAGGAACATCCGATACGCAGTATTTT; cdr3_aa: CASSLGTSDTQYF
v_call: TRBV2; d_call: .; j_call: TRBJ1-5; clone_size: .; cdr3_nt: TGTGCCAGCAGGAGGGATAGCAATCAGCCCCAGCATTTT; cdr3_aa: CASRRDSNQPQHF
v_call: TRBV5-4; d_call: TRBD1; j_call: TRBJ2-1; clone_size: .; cdr3_nt: TGTGCCAGCAGCTCGGAGGACAGGCATGAGCAGTTCTTC; cdr3_aa: CASSSEDRHEQFF
v_call: TRBV13; d_call: .; j_call: TRBJ1-3; clone_size: few; cdr3_nt: TGTGCCAGCAGCGCCGGGACTGACTCTGGAAACACCATATATTTT; cdr3_aa: CASSAGTDSGNTIYF
v_call: TRBV5-1; d_call: .; j_call: TRBJ2-2; clone_size: .; cdr3_nt: TGCGCCAGCAGCTTGGGACTCTCCACCGGGGAGCTGTTTTTT; cdr3_aa: CASSLGLSTGELFF
v_call: TRBV7-2; d_call: TRBD1; j_call: TRBJ2-6; clone_size: .; cdr3_nt: TGTGCCAGCAGCTCGGGACAGCCCCTCTCTGGGGCCAACGTCCTGACTTTC; cdr3_aa: CASSSGQPLSGANVLTF
v_call: TRBV7-6; d_call: .; j_call: TRBJ2-3; clone_size: .; cdr3_nt: TGTGCCAGCACTCTTACTAGTTCTAGCACAGATACGCAGTATTTT; cdr3_aa: CASTLTSSSTDTQYF
v_call: TRBV10-3; d_call: .; j_call: TRBJ1-1; clone_size: .; cdr3_nt: TGTGCCATCAGTGAGTCTTCGGGGACTGAAGCTTTCTTT; cdr3_aa: CAISESSGTEAFF
v_call: TRBV6-1; d_call: .; j_call: TRBJ1-3; clone_size: .; cdr3_nt: TGTGCCAGCAGCCTCAGGATCACCTCTGGAAACACCATATATTTT; cdr3_aa: CASSLRITSGNTIYF
v_call: TRBV18; d_call: .; j_call: TRBJ2-3; clone_size: .; cdr3_nt: TGTGCCAGCTCTTTAACAGATACGCAGTATTTT; cdr3_aa: CASSLTDTQYF
v_call: TRBV7-2; d_call: TRBD1; j_call: TRBJ1-4; clone_size: .; cdr3_nt: TGTGCCAGCAGCTTAGTGGGACAGCCTAATCTTGGGCTGTTTTTT; cdr3_aa: CASSLVGQPNLGLFF
v_call: TRBV5-1; d_call: TRBD2; j_call: TRBJ2-7; clone_size: .; cdr3_nt: TGCGCCAGCAGCCCGGGGGGGACTAGGAAATCCTACGAGCAGTACTTC; cdr3_aa: CASSPGGTRKSYEQYF
v_call: TRBV25-1; d_call: TRBD2; j_call: TRBJ2-3; clone_size: .; cdr3_nt: TGTGCCAGCAGTGAATATCGTAGGACTAGCGCTAGCACAGATACGCAGTATTTT; cdr3_aa: CASSEYRRTSASTDTQYF
v_call: TRBV5-4; d_call: .; j_call: TRBJ1-4; clone_size: once; cdr3_nt: TGTGCCAGCAGCGCGGGTAAAAAGGGAAAACTGTTTTTT; cdr3_aa: CASSAGKKGKLFF
v_call: TRBV5-4; d_call: TRBD1; j_call: TRBJ1-1; clone_size: few; cdr3_nt: TGTGCCAGCAGCCAGACAGGGATTAACACTGAAGCTTTCTTT; cdr3_aa: CASSQTGINTEAFF
v_call: TRBV29-1; d_call: .; j_call: TRBJ2-7; clone_size: .; cdr3_nt: TGCAGCGTTGAAGCGGACTTGAGGGGGTCCGAGCAGTACTTC; cdr3_aa: CSVEADLRGSEQYF
v_call: TRBV7-2; d_call: TRBD2; j_call: TRBJ2-3; clone_size: .; cdr3_nt: TGTGCCAGCAGCTTAGAACTAGCGGGGACAGATACGCAGTATTTT; cdr3_aa: CASSLELAGTDTQYF
v_call: TRBV5-8; d_call: TRBD1; j_call: TRBJ2-7; clone_size: once; cdr3_nt: TGTGCCAGCAGTCCAGACAGGGAGAGCTCCTACGAGCAGTACTTC; cdr3_aa: CASSPDRESSYEQYF
v_call: TRBV6-4; d_call: TRBD2; j_call: TRBJ2-1; clone_size: .; cdr3_nt: TGTGCCAGCAGTGATAGCGGGGGGTTCAATGAGCAGTTCTTC; cdr3_aa: CASSDSGGFNEQFF
v_call: TRBV7-9; d_call: .; j_call: TRBJ2-7; clone_size: .; cdr3_nt: TGTGCCAGCAGCCAGGGACTCGGGACCGACGAGCAGTACTTC; cdr3_aa: CASSQGLGTDEQYF
v_call: TRBV29-1; d_call: .; j_call: TRBJ2-7; clone_size: .; cdr3_nt: TGCAGCGTTGTTGACTGGATATACGAGCAGTACTTC; cdr3_aa: CSVVDWIYEQYF
v_call: TRBV19; d_call: .; j_call: TRBJ1-5; clone_size: .; cdr3_nt: TGTGCCAGTAGTGTCTCTCCGACAGATAATCAGCCCCAGCATTTT; cdr3_aa: CASSVSPTDNQPQHF
v_call: TRBV27; d_call: .; j_call: TRBJ1-2; clone_size: .; cdr3_nt: TGTGCCAGCAGTTTACTATCGGGGGGGCTTAACTATGGCTACACCTTC; cdr3_aa: CASSLLSGGLNYGYTF
v_call: TRBV30; d_call: .; j_call: TRBJ2-7; clone_size: .; cdr3_nt: TGTGCCTGGAACTATGGACTCTACTCCTACGAGCAGTACTTC; cdr3_aa: CAWNYGLYSYEQYF
v_call: TRBV2; d_call: TRBD2; j_call: TRBJ2-3; clone_size: .; cdr3_nt: TGTGCCAGCAGTGTAGGGAGCGGGGGTAGCACAGATACGCAGTATTTT; cdr3_aa: CASSVGSGGSTDTQYF
v_call: TRBV7-8; d_call: .; j_call: TRBJ2-7; clone_size: .; cdr3_nt: TGTGCCAGCAGCCGGCAGTCGACAGACTCCTACGAGCAGTACTTC; cdr3_aa: CASSRQSTDSYEQYF
v_call: TRBV9; d_call: TRBD2; j_call: TRBJ2-1; clone_size: .; cdr3_nt: TGTGCCAGCAGCGTAGCTAGCGGAGCGTACAATGAGCAGTTCTTC; cdr3_aa: CASSVASGAYNEQFF
v_call: TRBV6-6; d_call: .; j_call: TRBJ1-6; clone_size: few; cdr3_nt: TGTGCCAGCAGTTACTCGATTGGGATAGGGAGTTCACCCCTCCACTTT; cdr3_aa: CASSYSIGIGSSPLHF
v_call: TRBV29-1; d_call: .; j_call: TRBJ2-1; clone_size: once; cdr3_nt: TGCAGCGTTACGACTTCCCCAGCCTACAATGAGCAGTTCTTC; cdr3_aa: CSVTTSPAYNEQFF
v_call: TRBV18; d_call: .; j_call: TRBJ1-5; clone_size: .; cdr3_nt: TGTGCCAGCTCACCACCGCGACAGGATCAGCCCCAGCATTTT; cdr3_aa: CASSPPRQDQPQHF
v_call: TRBV30; d_call: .; j_call: TRBJ1-4; clone_size: .; cdr3_nt: TGTGCCTGGAGTGTACAAAAGGAAAAACTGTTTTTT; cdr3_aa: CAWSVQKEKLFF
v_call: TRBV5-1; d_call: TRBD1; j_call: TRBJ2-2; clone_size: .; cdr3_nt: TGCGCCAGCAGCTACCGTGGGGGACAGTTCACCGGGGAGCTGTTTTTT; cdr3_aa: CASSYRGGQFTGELFF
v_call: TRBV27; d_call: TRBD2; j_call: TRBJ2-1; clone_size: few; cdr3_nt: TGTGCCAGCAGGATGGGACTAGCGGTTGAGCAGTTCTTC; cdr3_aa: CASRMGLAVEQFF
v_call: TRBV6-5; d_call: .; j_call: TRBJ2-1; clone_size: .; cdr3_nt: TGTGCCAGCAGTTCCAGCAGGGATTTGGGTTACAATGAGCAGTTCTTC; cdr3_aa: CASSSSRDLGYNEQFF
v_call: TRBV4-1; d_call: .; j_call: TRBJ2-7; clone_size: few; cdr3_nt: TGCGCCAGCAGCCAAGAGGAGACGAAGAACTACGAGCAGTACTTC; cdr3_aa: CASSQEETKNYEQYF
v_call: TRBV5-6; d_call: .; j_call: TRBJ1-1; clone_size: .; cdr3_nt: TGTGCCAGCAGCTTGTATTGGGCAGGGAACATGAACACTGAAGCTTTCTTT; cdr3_aa: CASSLYWAGNMNTEAFF
v_call: TRBV28; d_call: .; j_call: TRBJ2-7; clone_size: once; cdr3_nt: TGTGCCAGCAGTTTGGTCGAGAGGAGGGGGCCCAACGAGCAGTACTTC; cdr3_aa: CASSLVERRGPNEQYF